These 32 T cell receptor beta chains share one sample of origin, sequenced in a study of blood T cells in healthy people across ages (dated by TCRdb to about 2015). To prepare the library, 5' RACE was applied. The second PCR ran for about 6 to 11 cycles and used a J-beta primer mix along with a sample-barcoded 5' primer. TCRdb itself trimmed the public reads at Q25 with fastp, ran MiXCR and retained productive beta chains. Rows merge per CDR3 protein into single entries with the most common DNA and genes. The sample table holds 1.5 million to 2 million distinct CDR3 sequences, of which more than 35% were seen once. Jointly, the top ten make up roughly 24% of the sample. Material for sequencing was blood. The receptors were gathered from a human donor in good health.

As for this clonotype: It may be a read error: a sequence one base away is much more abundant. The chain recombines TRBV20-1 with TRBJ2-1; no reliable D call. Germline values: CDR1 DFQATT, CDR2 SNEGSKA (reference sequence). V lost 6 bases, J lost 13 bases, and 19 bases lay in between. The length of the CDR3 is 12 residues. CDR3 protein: CSARFGQETQFF. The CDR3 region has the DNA TGCAGTGCCCGTTTTGGTCAAGAGACCCAGTTCTTC.

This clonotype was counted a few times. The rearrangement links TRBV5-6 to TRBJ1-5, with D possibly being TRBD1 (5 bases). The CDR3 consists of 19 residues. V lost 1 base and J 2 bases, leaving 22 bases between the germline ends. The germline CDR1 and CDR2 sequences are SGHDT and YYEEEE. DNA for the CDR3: TGTGCCAGCAGCTTGACGCAATTAGGGACCGCGAGTGGCAATCAGCCCCAGCATTTT. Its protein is CASSLTQLGTASGNQPQHF.

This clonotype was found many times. Here the CDR3 reads CASKGDTQYF. The CDR3 region has the DNA TGTGCCAGCAAGGGAGATACGCAGTATTTT. The rearrangement links TRBV12-3 or TRBV12-4 to TRBJ2-3; D is undetermined. Trimming took off 7 bases at V and 5 bases at J, with 4 bases between the two ends. This CDR3 region has 10 residues.

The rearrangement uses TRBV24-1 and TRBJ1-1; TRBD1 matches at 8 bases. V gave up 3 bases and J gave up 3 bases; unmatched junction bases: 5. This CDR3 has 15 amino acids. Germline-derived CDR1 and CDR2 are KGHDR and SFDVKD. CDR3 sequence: CATSDATGEDTEAFF. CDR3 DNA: TGTGCCACCAGTGATGCGACAGGGGAGGACACTGAAGCTTTCTTT.

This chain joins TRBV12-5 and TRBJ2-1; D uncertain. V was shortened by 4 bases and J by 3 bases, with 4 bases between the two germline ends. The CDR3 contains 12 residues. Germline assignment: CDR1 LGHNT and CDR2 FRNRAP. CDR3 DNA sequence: TGTGCTAGTGGTTCCTACTACAATGAGCAGTTCTTC. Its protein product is CASGSYYNEQFF.

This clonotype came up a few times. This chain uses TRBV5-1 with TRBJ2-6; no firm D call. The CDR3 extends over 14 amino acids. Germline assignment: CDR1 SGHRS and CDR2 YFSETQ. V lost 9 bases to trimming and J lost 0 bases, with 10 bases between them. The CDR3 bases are TGCGCCACACGGTGGTCCTCTGGGGCCAACGTCCTGACTTTC. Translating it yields CATRWSSGANVLTF. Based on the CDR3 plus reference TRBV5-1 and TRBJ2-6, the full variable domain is KAGVTQTPRYLIKTRGQQVTLSCSPISGHRSVSWYQQTPGQGLQFLFEYFSETQRNKGNFPGRFSGRQFSNSRSEMNVSTLELGDSALYLCATRWSSGANVLTFGAGSRLTVL.

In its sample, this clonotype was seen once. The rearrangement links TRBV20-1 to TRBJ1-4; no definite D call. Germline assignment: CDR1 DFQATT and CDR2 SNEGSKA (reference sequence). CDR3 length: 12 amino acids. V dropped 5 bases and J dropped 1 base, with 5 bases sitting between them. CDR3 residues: CSARLTNEKLFF. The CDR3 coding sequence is TGCAGTGCTCGTCTAACTAATGAAAAACTGTTTTTT.

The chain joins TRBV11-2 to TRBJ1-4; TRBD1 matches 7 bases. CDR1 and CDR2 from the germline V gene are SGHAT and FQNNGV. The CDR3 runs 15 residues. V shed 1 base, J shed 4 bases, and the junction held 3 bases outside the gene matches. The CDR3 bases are TGTGCCAGCAGCTTAGGTGGGACAGTTAATGAAAAACTGTTTTTT. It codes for CASSLGGTVNEKLFF.

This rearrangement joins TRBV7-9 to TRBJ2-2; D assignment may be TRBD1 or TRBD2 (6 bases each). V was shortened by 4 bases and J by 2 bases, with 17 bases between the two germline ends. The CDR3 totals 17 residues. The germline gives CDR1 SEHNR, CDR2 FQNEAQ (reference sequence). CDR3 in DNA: TGTGCCAGCAGCTCACTATGGGGGGCTCCAAACACCGGGGAGCTGTTTTTT. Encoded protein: CASSSLWGAPNTGELFF. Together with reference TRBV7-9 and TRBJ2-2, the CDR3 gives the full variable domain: DTGVSQNPRHKITKRGQNVTFRCDPISEHNRLYWYRQTLGQGPEFLTYFQNEAQLEKSRLLSDRFSAERPKGSFSTLEIQRTEQGDSAMYLCASSSLWGAPNTGELFFGEGSRLTVL.

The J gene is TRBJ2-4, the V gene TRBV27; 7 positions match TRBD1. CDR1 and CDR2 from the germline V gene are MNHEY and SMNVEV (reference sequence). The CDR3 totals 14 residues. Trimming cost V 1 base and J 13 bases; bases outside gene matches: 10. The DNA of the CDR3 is TGTGCCAGCAGTTTATTCCGACAGGGCTATGAGCAGTACTTC. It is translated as CASSLFRQGYEQYF.

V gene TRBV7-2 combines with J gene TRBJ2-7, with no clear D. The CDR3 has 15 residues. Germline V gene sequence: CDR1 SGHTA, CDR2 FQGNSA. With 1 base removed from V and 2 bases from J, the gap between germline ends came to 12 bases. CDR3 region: CASSLDKQPTYEQYF. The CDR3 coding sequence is TGTGCCAGCAGCTTAGATAAACAGCCAACCTACGAGCAGTACTTC.

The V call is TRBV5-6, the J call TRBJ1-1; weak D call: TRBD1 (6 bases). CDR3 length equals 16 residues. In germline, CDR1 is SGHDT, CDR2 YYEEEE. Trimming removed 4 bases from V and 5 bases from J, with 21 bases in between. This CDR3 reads CASSPFLQGIRTEAFF. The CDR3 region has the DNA TGTGCCAGCAGCCCCTTCCTACAGGGAATTAGGACTGAAGCTTTCTTT.

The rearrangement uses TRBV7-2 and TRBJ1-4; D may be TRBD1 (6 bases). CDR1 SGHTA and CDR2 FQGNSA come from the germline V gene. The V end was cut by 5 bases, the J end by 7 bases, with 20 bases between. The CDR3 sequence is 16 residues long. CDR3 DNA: TGTGCCAGCAGCCTCTCCGGGGTAGGGACATCTGAAAAACTGTTTTTT. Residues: CASSLSGVGTSEKLFF. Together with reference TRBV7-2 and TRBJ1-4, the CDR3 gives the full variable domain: GAGVSQSPSNKVTEKGKDVELRCDPISGHTALYWYRQSLGQGLEFLIYFQGNSAPDKSGLPSDRFSAERTGGSVSTLTIQRTQQEDSAVYLCASSLSGVGTSEKLFFGSGTQLSVL.

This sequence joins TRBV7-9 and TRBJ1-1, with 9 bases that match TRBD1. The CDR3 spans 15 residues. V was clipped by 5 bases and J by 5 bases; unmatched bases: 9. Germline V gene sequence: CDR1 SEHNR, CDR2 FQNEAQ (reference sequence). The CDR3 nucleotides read TGTGCCAGCAGCCCAAGTGGGGACAGGGTGACTGAAGCTTTCTTT. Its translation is CASSPSGDRVTEAFF.

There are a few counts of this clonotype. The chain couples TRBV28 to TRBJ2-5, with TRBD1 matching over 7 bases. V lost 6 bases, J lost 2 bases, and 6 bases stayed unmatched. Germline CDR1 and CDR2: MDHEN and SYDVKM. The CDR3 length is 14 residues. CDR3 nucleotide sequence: TGTGCCAGCAGCCACGGACAGGCTCAAGAGACCCAGTACTTC. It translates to CASSHGQAQETQYF.

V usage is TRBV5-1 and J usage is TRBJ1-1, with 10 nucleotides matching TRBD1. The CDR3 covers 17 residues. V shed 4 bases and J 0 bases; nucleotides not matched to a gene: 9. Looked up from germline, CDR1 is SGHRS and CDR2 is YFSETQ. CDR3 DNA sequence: TGCGCCAGCAGCGTCCGGGACAGGGGACTCATGAACACTGAAGCTTTCTTT. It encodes CASSVRDRGLMNTEAFF.

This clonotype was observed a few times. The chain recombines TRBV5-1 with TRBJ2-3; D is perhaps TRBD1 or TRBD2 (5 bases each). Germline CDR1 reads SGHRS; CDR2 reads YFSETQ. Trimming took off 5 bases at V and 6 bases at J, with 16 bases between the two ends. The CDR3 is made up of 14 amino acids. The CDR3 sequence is CASSSGRPADTQYF. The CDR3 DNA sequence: TGCGCCAGCAGTTCGGGACGCCCTGCGGATACGCAGTATTTT.

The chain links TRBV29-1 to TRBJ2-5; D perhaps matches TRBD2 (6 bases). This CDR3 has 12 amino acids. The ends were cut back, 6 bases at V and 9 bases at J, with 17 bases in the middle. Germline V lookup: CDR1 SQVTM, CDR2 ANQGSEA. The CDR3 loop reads CSVIRDSASQYF. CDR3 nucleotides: TGCAGCGTGATACGGGACTCCGCGTCCCAGTACTTC.

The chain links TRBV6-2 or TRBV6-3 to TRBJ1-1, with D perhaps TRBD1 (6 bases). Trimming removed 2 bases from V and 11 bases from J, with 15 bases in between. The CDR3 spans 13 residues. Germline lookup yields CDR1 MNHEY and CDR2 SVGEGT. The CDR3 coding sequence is TGTGCCAGCAGTTACCGCTTACAGGGAATGGCTTTCTTT. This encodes CASSYRLQGMAFF.

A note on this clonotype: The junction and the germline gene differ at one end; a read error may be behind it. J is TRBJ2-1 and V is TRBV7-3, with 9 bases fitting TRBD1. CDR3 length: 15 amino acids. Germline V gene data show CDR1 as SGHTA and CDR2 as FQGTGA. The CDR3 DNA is TGTGCCAGCAGCCGGCCGGGACAGGGAAGGAATGAGCGGTTCTTC. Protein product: CASSRPGQGRNERFF.

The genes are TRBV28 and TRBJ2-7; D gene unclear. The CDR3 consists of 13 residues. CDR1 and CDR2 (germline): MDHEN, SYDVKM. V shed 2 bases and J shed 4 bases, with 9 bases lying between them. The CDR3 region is CASSLHPIYEQYF. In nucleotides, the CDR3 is TGTGCCAGCAGTTTACATCCCATATACGAGCAGTACTTC.

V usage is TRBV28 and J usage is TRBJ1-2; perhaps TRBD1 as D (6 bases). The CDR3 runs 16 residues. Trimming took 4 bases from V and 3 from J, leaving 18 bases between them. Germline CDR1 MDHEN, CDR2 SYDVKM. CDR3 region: CASSSLDAGAHYGYTF. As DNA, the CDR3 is TGTGCCAGCAGTTCCTTGGATGCGGGGGCCCACTATGGCTACACCTTC.

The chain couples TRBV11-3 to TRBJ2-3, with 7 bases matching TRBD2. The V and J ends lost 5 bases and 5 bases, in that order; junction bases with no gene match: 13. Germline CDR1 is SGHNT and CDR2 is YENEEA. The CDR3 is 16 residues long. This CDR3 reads CASSPASGLGGDTQYF. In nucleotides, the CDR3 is TGTGCCAGCAGCCCAGCTAGCGGCCTGGGGGGAGATACGCAGTATTTT. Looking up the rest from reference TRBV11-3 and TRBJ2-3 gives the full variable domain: EAGVVQSPRYKIIEKKQPVAFWCNPISGHNTLYWYLQNLGQGPELLIRYENEEAVDDSQLPKDRFSAERLKGVDSTLKIQPAELGDSAVYLCASSPASGLGGDTQYFGPGTRLTVL.

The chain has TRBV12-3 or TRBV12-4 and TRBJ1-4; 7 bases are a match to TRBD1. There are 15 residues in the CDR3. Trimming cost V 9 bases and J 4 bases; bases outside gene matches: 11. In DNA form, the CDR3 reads TGTGCCAGTAGAAAGGGGACAGCCTATAATGAAAAACTGTTTTTT. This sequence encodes CASRKGTAYNEKLFF.

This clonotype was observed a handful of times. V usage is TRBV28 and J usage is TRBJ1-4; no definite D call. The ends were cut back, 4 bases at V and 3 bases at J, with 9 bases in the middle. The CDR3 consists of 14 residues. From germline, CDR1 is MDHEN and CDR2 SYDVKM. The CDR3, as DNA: TGTGCCAGCAGTTCCCGGGTTTCTAATGAAAAACTGTTTTTT. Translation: CASSSRVSNEKLFF.

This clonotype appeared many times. The CDR3 here is CASSPRTSGSTDTQYF. CDR3 coding DNA: TGCGCCAGCAGCCCCCGGACTAGCGGATCCACAGATACGCAGTATTTT. The J gene is TRBJ2-3, the V gene TRBV5-1; 10 bases match TRBD2. The CDR3 covers 16 residues. Unmatched junction bases numbered 7, after V lost 4 bases and J lost 2 bases. Germline CDR1 is SGHRS and CDR2 is YFSETQ.

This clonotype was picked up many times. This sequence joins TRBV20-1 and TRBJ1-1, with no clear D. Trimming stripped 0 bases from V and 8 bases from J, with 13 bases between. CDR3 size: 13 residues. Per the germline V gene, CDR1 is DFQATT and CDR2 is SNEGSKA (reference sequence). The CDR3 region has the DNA TGCAGTGCTAGAGATTCTACGGGAAGGGAAGCTTTCTTT. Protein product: CSARDSTGREAFF.

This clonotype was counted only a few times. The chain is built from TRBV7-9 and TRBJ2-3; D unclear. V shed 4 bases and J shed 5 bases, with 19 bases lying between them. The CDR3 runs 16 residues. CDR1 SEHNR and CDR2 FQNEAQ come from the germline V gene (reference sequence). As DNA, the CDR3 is TGTGCCAGCAGCTCCCTTTTCCTCGAGGTTCAAGATACGCAGTATTTT. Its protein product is CASSSLFLEVQDTQYF.

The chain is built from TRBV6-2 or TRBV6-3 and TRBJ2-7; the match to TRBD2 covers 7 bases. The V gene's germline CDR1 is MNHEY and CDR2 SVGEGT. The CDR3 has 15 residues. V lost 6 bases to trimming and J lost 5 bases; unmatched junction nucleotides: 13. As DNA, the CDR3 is TGTGCCAGCAGCCCCCGGGAGGCGTGGGAAGACGAGCAGTACTTC. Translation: CASSPREAWEDEQYF.

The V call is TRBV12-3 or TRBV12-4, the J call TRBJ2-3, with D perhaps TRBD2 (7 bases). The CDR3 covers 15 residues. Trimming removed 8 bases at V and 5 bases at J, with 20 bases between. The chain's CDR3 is CASVRRGGQLDTQYF. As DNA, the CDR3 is TGTGCCAGCGTCCGAAGGGGGGGGCAATTAGATACGCAGTATTTT.

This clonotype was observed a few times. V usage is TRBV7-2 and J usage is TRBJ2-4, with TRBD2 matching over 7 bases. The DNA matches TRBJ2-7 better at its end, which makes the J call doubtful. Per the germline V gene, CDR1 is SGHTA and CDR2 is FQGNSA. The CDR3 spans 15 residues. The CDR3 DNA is TGTGCCAGCAGCTCCGGGGAGGGGCCGGCATACGAGCAGTACTTC. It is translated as CASSSGEGPAYEQYF.

The CDR3 coding sequence is TGTGCCAGCATTACGATAGCGGCCACTGAAGCTTTCTTT. This translates into CASITIAATEAFF. This chain links TRBV12-3 or TRBV12-4 with TRBJ1-1; no clear D gene. Deletions cut 7 bases from V and 4 bases from J, with 13 bases between. The CDR3 has 13 residues.